This entry describes one TCR beta chain. As yet, its antigen is unknown. The donors, nominally healthy at sampling, likely had unrecorded immune exposures. PCR amplification relied on 60 Vbeta primers (plus 13 Jbeta primers). Produced via immunoSEQ multiplex PCR; TCRdb's table is partial and in-frame only. The sample contains some 100,000 clones, 60% to 85% of which appear only once. The CDR3 contains 16 residues. V lost 3 bases and J 3 bases, leaving 18 bases between the germline ends. CDR1 and CDR2 (germline): SGDLS, YYNGEE. The data were taken from a study of cytomegalovirus exposure and HLA in healthy donors. Study results and limitations: Another analysis was done later, and it associated over 15,000 TCR beta sequences with HLA alleles at 0.05 false discovery rate.

The receptor was derived from a woman aged 40 to 50 in good health and CMV-seropositive. The chain links TRBV9 to TRBJ1-2, with a possible D match to TRBD1 (6 bases). The source material was PBMCs. The CDR3, as DNA: TGTGCCAGCAGCGAGCCCGTCGGCAGGGGTGACTATGGCTACACCTTC. Residues: CASSEPVGRGDYGYTF.